One TCR beta chain is described in this entry. The antigen this receptor binds is unknown. Per-base quality was not reported, and no clone a single base away is much larger than it. Libraries were constructed by the immunoSEQ multiplex PCR assay. For the multiplex PCR, a mixture combining 60 forward primers for TCR Vbeta segments and 13 reverse primers for TCR Jbeta segments was used. The CDR3 region of rearranged TCR beta genes was amplified from genomic DNA with a multiplex PCR assay. Amplified TCR beta libraries were sequenced as 87-base-pair reads on the Illumina HiSeq System. The paper's data handling went like this. A later analysis counted about 82 million unique TCR beta chains across the approximately 700 repertoires, and some 11 million of these chains were shared by at least two donors. Raw reads were error-corrected and collapsed into unique sequences by a nearest-neighbor algorithm in which closely related sequences were merged to remove PCR and sequencing errors. CDR3 sequences were aligned to IMGT reference sequences to assign V, D and J gene segments. For a sequence to be retained, a match of at least six nucleotides to both a V gene segment and a J gene segment was required. A rearrangement was called productive if the CDR3 had no stop codons and remained in frame with V and J, and every other rearrangement was called non-productive. Following IMGT convention, CDR3 was defined as the stretch from the second conserved V-encoded cysteine up to the conserved J-encoded phenylalanine. In an earlier analysis of 550 to 650 of the donors, sequences lacking an unambiguous match to a single V gene segment were excluded. An earlier analysis of several hundred of the donors called V segments functional above 56.7% productive rearrangements and segregating when the between-donor standard deviation exceeded 5%. A statistical classification framework was developed to diagnose cytomegalovirus status using the catalog of TCR beta chain sequences. In a later analysis, TCR nucleotide sequences were compared against IMGT/GENE-DB human TR gene sequences so that V and J genes could be assigned. Using the TCRdist pipeline, a later analysis assigned CDR3 sequences along with most-parsimonious VDJ recombination scenarios. In a later analysis, each TCR beta chain was defined by its CDR3 amino acid sequence together with its V-gene family, and reads without a unique V-gene family were excluded. In a later analysis, several hundred highly shared, low-generation-probability nucleotide sequences were removed to address suspected cross-contamination and a sequencing artifact. For each public chain, a later analysis derived a clonal expansion index from normalized ranks of inferred template counts within each repertoire. In a later analysis, generation probabilities were computed with a VDJ recombination model fitted to out-of-frame rearrangements, and the resulting probabilities were checked against IGoR. In a later analysis, TCR-TCR, TCR-HLA and TCR-CMV co-occurrence was scored with hypergeometric tests, and a repertoire-size bias correction was applied to TCR pairs. In a later analysis, false discovery rates were estimated by permuting HLA or CMV assignments 20 times. A later analysis grouped co-occurring TCRs with DBSCAN, adding TCRdist sequence similarity when clustering within HLA-allele-positive subsets. Repertoires with fewer than 30,000 or more than 120,000 public chains, plus five repertoires with anomalous nucleotide sharing, were excluded from co-occurrence clustering. TCRdb carries this immuneACCESS record with in-frame sequences only. Its versions omit some clonotypes, under half of them owing to an unresolved V gene in the studies checked, with the rest unexplained. V and J calls and clone size are as listed in that table; D and trimming were resolved from the DNA. A total of some 130,000 clones appear in this sample, roughly 80% of them only once. The ten largest account for 3.3% of the sample.

The source of the sample is a study of cytomegalovirus exposure and HLA in healthy donors (dated by TCRdb to 2017 to 2019). Regarding the research as a whole: In an earlier analysis of 587 of the donors, about 260 Gb of sequence data and about 110 million unique TCR beta sequences from roughly 190 million T cells were reported. The number of donors typed differed by locus, with about 629-640 for A, B, C, DRB1 and DQB1, roughly 520 for DQA1, about 610 for DPA1, and over 400 for DPB1. In the later analysis, no new phenotypic data were used to find candidate immune exposures; instead, reliance was placed on TCR beta sequences and their occurrence across donors. To study patterns of TCR occurrence, a later analysis re-analyzed previously published TCR beta repertoires from 666 donors and added high-resolution HLA genotyping. The study used immunosequencing to profile the T cell repertoires of 600 to 850 subjects and linked those repertoires to cytomegalovirus serostatus. A separate validation cohort of roughly 120 different subjects was used in addition to the 666-subject first cohort. The genetic ancestry cluster associated with self-reported Caucasian donors included 81% of the roughly 380 genotyped donors. The study was designed to test whether signatures of past pathogen exposure could be identified by cataloging public T cell receptors. To predict cytomegalovirus infection status, the study brought together high-throughput TCR immunosequencing, statistical association of individual TCRs with disease status, and machine learning. An early release that covered fewer than 750 HLA-typed donors contained about 300 gigabases of sequencing data and 65 million to 100 million unique TCR sequences. In a later genetic analysis, genome-wide SNP genotypes for about 55% of the 666 donors were used, and that subset was treated as a discovery cohort. Class I and class II HLA loci were covered by the typing at four-digit resolution. Because of strong linkage in the cohort, four or five DR-DQ haplotypes were treated as single units for association and clustering. In an earlier analysis of 587 of the donors, high-throughput TCR beta sequencing was used to judge whether each TCR beta V gene segment behaved as functional or pseudogenic. All discovery cohort repertoires had been generated on a single sequencing platform. Donor age, sex, ethnicity and CMV serostatus were compiled together with the repertoire data. On average, roughly 200,000 unique TCR beta nucleotide sequences were sequenced per donor among a few hundred genotyped donors of the cohort, with about 17% of those sequences being non-productive.

CDR1 KGHSH and CDR2 LQKENI were looked up in the germline V gene. The CDR3 numbers 15 residues from cysteine through phenylalanine. Of all the DNA, just the CDR3 is kept, 45 bases in frame from base 1. Between the V and J ends, shortened by 3 bases and 0 bases respectively, the junction contains 12 bases. What the work shows at the level of the full study, not this receptor alone: Linkage disequilibrium might explain the correlated functional status among segregating V segments, but an unknown experimental factor could not be ruled out. A later analysis found that most CMV-associated TCR beta chains appeared HLA-restricted, with HLA associations seemingly driven largely by CMV exposure. Because counts were too low, 15 to 20 rarely observed V segments, including chromosome 9 orphons, were excluded from the earlier analysis of a few hundred of the donors. HLA typing was unavailable for some donors at each locus, so association tests used only the typed subset. Most TCR sequences were observed very rarely across donors, whereas some public TCRs were present in many individuals. In a later genetic analysis, a missense DCLRE1C variant was associated with V-gene and J-gene trimming of TCR beta chains, and the association was replicated in an independent cohort. Roughly uniform sequencing depth across donors was assumed in presence/absence analyses, although this assumption may not hold. This cohort had only TCR beta chains sequenced, and the lack of alpha or paired-chain data limited which features could be detected. A later genetic analysis reported fewer N-insertions in productive TCRs among donors in an Asian-associated ancestry cluster than the roughly 640-donor mean. A later analysis found that HLA-associated TCR beta chains were more clonally expanded and had lower generation probabilities than equally common non-associated chains. Cytomegalovirus status was reported to be diagnosed by the classifier with high specificity and sensitivity in both the original and validation cohorts. CMV serostatus was the only immune exposure information available for the cohort. The authors suggested that the approach could potentially be generalized to other disease states and immunological phenotypes. A further reported finding was that TCR beta sequences accurately predicted the HLA-A and HLA-B alleles for most subjects in the first cohort. Three of the identified cytomegalovirus-associated TCR beta chains were confirmed in vitro to be specific for cytomegalovirus antigens. The study listed 164 TCR beta chains as associated with cytomegalovirus. A cluster of highly shared sequence variants was judged likely to be a technical artifact of the sequencing pipeline. When HLA alleles, especially DR and DQ, strongly co-occurred, attributing TCR associations to individual alleles was difficult. According to a later analysis, parvovirus B19, influenza, CMV and Epstein-Barr virus appeared linked to several top co-occurrence clusters. In a later analysis, the rate of TCR association differed among HLA loci, with DRB1 alleles having the most associated TCRs and HLA-C alleles having the fewest. The 87-base-pair reads could not distinguish some IMGT-functional V segments, including TRBV6-2 and TRBV6-3, so those segments were excluded. An earlier analysis of 587 of the donors showed that most TCR beta V segments appeared in productive rearrangements either about 87% or about 30% of the time, which broadly matched IMGT annotations. In a later analysis, about 16,000 TCR beta sequences were associated with specific HLA alleles at a false discovery rate of 0.05.

The cohort was made up of 500 to 850 healthy bone marrow donors. All cohort members were sampled while nominally healthy, although unrecorded immune exposures were likely present. The donor was CMV seronegative and belonged to the group of several hundred seronegative cohort members. A peripheral blood sample was provided by each donor, and peripheral blood mononuclear cells were used for TCR beta sequencing. Genomic DNA extraction from the blood cell samples was performed with the Qiagen DNeasy Blood Extraction Kit. The rearrangement joined TRBV18 to TRBJ2-7, and the D gene may be TRBD1, 6 bases matching. The specimen was PBMCs. The sequence was obtained from a male donor in good health and CMV-seronegative. The bases read TGTGCCAGCTCACCCGACAGGACCCTCTCCTACGAGCAGTACTTC. This gives the protein CASSPDRTLSYEQYF.